A selection of T cell receptor beta chains follows, all from one sample in a study of cytomegalovirus exposure and HLA in healthy donors. The protocol was immunoSEQ multiplex PCR, while the TCRdb copy is restricted to in-frame clones and leaves out a portion. This sample yields about 150,000 clones, of which roughly 66% are seen a single time; 6.5% belongs to the top ten. The sequenced sample was PBMCs. Receptors originate from a woman between 55 and 75 years old in good health and CMV-seronegative. CDR3s include the opening cysteine and the closing phenylalanine or tryptophan. Each record gives: D gene, V gene, clone size, CDR3 length, J gene, CDR3 protein, CDR3 DNA. The D gene is left open where the match is weak. Clone size, where shown, is once, few, many, or a class for clones that have expanded.

D: TRBD2
V: TRBV19
size: NA
length: 15
J: TRBJ2-3
CDR3: CASSLAGAGTDTQYF
DNA: TGTGCCAGTAGTTTGGCGGGAGCCGGCACAGATACGCAGTATTTT

D: TRBD2
V: TRBV4-2
size: NA
length: 14
J: TRBJ2-1
CDR3: CASSLAGVDNEQFF
DNA: TGTGCCAGCAGTCTAGCGGGAGTCGACAATGAGCAGTTCTTC

D: NA
V: TRBV18
size: NA
length: 16
J: TRBJ2-5
CDR3: CASSWGTGQRQETQYF
DNA: TGTGCCAGCTCATGGGGGACGGGACAAAGACAAGAGACCCAGTACTTC

D: NA
V: TRBV25-1
size: NA
length: 15
J: TRBJ2-1
CDR3: CASSERAGLGNEQFF
DNA: TGTGCCAGCAGTGAGAGGGCAGGTCTGGGCAATGAGCAGTTCTTC

D: TRBD1
V: TRBV18
size: few
length: 15
J: TRBJ2-4
CDR3: CASSFGQGAKNIQYF
DNA: TGTGCCAGCTCATTTGGACAGGGAGCCAAAAACATTCAGTACTTC

D: TRBD2
V: TRBV6-5
size: NA
length: 14
J: TRBJ2-1
CDR3: CASRASGSLNEQFF
DNA: TGTGCCAGCCGGGCGAGCGGGAGTCTCAATGAGCAGTTCTTC

D: TRBD1
V: TRBV7-2
size: few
length: 15
J: TRBJ2-5
CDR3: CASSLRPEGAETQYF
DNA: TGTGCCAGCAGCTTAAGGCCAGAGGGGGCCGAGACCCAGTACTTC

D: TRBD2
V: TRBV14
size: NA
length: 13
J: TRBJ2-5
CDR3: CAWTSGKQETQYF
DNA: TGTGCCTGGACTAGCGGGAAACAAGAGACCCAGTACTTC

D: NA
V: TRBV7-8
size: NA
length: 15
J: TRBJ1-4
CDR3: CASSLEQGKDEKLFF
DNA: TGTGCCAGCAGCTTAGAACAGGGTAAAGATGAAAAACTGTTTTTT

D: TRBD2
V: TRBV5-1
size: few
length: 16
J: TRBJ2-1
CDR3: CASSRTSGRAYNEQFF
DNA: TGCGCCAGCAGTAGGACTAGCGGGAGGGCCTACAATGAGCAGTTCTTC

D: TRBD2
V: TRBV5-4
size: NA
length: 16
J: TRBJ2-7
CDR3: CASSRSGGGISYEQYF
DNA: TGTGCCAGCAGCCGGTCCGGCGGGGGGATCTCCTACGAGCAGTACTTC

D: NA
V: TRBV6-4
size: NA
length: 12
J: TRBJ1-4
CDR3: CASSRAGAKLFF
DNA: TGTGCCAGCAGCCGAGCGGGCGCAAAACTGTTTTTT

D: TRBD1
V: TRBV28
size: NA
length: 13
J: TRBJ2-7
CDR3: CASSGQMSYEQYF
DNA: TGTGCCTCATCGGGACAGATGTCCTACGAGCAGTACTTC

D: TRBD1
V: TRBV19
size: NA
length: 15
J: TRBJ1-5
CDR3: CASSIEGTGKQPQHF
DNA: TGTGCCAGTAGTATAGAAGGGACAGGGAAACAGCCCCAGCATTTT

D: NA
V: TRBV2
size: NA
length: 16
J: TRBJ1-5
CDR3: CASSEDMGWGNQPQHF
DNA: TGTGCCAGCAGTGAAGATATGGGCTGGGGCAATCAGCCCCAGCATTTT

D: TRBD2
V: TRBV15
size: NA
length: 18
J: TRBJ2-7
CDR3: CATSRDLSGTSGVYEQYF
DNA: TGTGCCACCAGCAGAGATCTCTCCGGGACTAGCGGGGTTTACGAGCAGTACTTC

D: NA
V: TRBV10-3
size: NA
length: 15
J: TRBJ1-2
CDR3: CAINPSGLAAGGYTF
DNA: TGTGCCATCAACCCATCTGGACTCGCGGCTGGGGGCTACACCTTC

D: NA
V: TRBV4-1
size: NA
length: 13
J: TRBJ2-3
CDR3: CASSQGVADTQYF
DNA: TGCGCCAGCAGCCAAGGTGTAGCAGATACGCAGTATTTT

D: NA
V: TRBV7-9
size: few
length: 12
J: TRBJ2-7
CDR3: CASAHGPYEQYF
DNA: TGTGCCAGCGCCCATGGGCCCTACGAGCAGTACTTC

D: TRBD2
V: TRBV7-9
size: few
length: 19
J: TRBJ2-5
CDR3: CASSLTPGLAGGYQETQYF
DNA: TGTGCCAGCAGCTTAACTCCGGGACTAGCGGGGGGATACCAAGAGACCCAGTACTTC

D: NA
V: TRBV28
size: NA
length: 13
J: TRBJ1-2
CDR3: CASRVKEGYGYTF
DNA: TGTGCCAGTAGGGTCAAAGAGGGCTATGGCTACACCTTC

D: NA
V: TRBV13
size: once
length: 16
J: TRBJ1-1
CDR3: CASSLNRGLPNTEAFF
DNA: TGTGCCAGCAGCTTAAATCGGGGACTTCCGAACACTGAAGCTTTCTTT

D: NA
V: TRBV5-4
size: NA
length: 13
J: TRBJ2-3
CDR3: CASSLVPSDTQYF
DNA: TGTGCCAGCAGCTTGGTACCGAGTGATACGCAGTATTTT

D: TRBD1
V: TRBV5-4
size: NA
length: 15
J: TRBJ2-7
CDR3: CASSLVGQGAYEQYF
DNA: TGTGCCAGCAGCTTGGTGGGACAGGGGGCCTACGAGCAGTACTTC

D: TRBD1
V: TRBV4-1
size: few
length: 16
J: TRBJ2-3
CDR3: CASSQGDRGYTDTQYF
DNA: TGCGCCAGCAGCCAAGGGGACAGGGGATACACAGATACGCAGTATTTT

D: NA
V: TRBV30
size: few
length: 14
J: TRBJ1-5
CDR3: CASRKRSCNQPQHF
DNA: TGTGCCTCCCGTAAGCGGTCGTGCAATCAGCCCCAGCATTTT

D: TRBD1
V: TRBV6-4
size: NA
length: 15
J: TRBJ2-2
CDR3: CASSPHRGNTGELFF
DNA: TGTGCCAGCAGTCCCCACAGGGGAAACACCGGGGAGCTGTTTTTT